A selection of T cell receptor beta chains follows, all from one sample in a study of beta chain features in type 1 diabetes. Repertoires were generated with immunoSEQ multiplex PCR, while TCRdb's copy carries only in-frame clones and drops some. The sample includes roughly 240,000 clones, about 70% of them seen just once. The sample consisted of naive CD4+ T cells from blood. Receptors originate from a man aged 25-40 years in good health. Each CDR3 is given with its conserved first and last residue. The D gene is left open where the match is weak. The size entry is marked missing in some rows and otherwise reads once, few, many or a size class.

v_call	d_call	clone_size	j_call	cdr3_nt	cdr3_aa
TRBV2	-	-	TRBJ2-1	TGTGCCAGCAGTGCAACGTGGTCCTCCTACAATGAGCAGTTCTTC	CASSATWSSYNEQFF
TRBV6-5	TRBD2	-	TRBJ2-7	TGTGCCAGCAGTTACTCGGCTAGCGGTAGCTCCTACGAGCAGTACTTC	CASSYSASGSSYEQYF
TRBV30	-	-	TRBJ2-3	TGTGCCTGGAGTGTATCCAGTGATACGCAGTATTTT	CAWSVSSDTQYF
TRBV30	-	-	TRBJ1-5	TGTGCCTGGAGTGGGCAGAGCAATCAGCCCCAGCATTTT	CAWSGQSNQPQHF
TRBV7-2	-	-	TRBJ1-2	TGTGCCAGCAGCTTAGGAGGAGTTGCCTATGGCTACACCTTC	CASSLGGVAYGYTF
TRBV2	-	-	TRBJ1-2	TGTGCCAGCAGTGACAGGAACCTCTATGGCTACACCTTC	CASSDRNLYGYTF
TRBV27	TRBD1	-	TRBJ2-5	TGTGCCAGCAGTTTTTACAGGGGAACAGAGACCCAGTACTTC	CASSFYRGTETQYF
TRBV5-6	-	-	TRBJ2-3	TGTGCCAGCAGCCGATCCGGTAGCACAGATACGCAGTATTTT	CASSRSGSTDTQYF
TRBV30	TRBD1	-	TRBJ2-2	TGTGCCTGGAACCGGGACAGGGGGCCCGGGGAGCTGTTTTTT	CAWNRDRGPGELFF
TRBV2	-	-	TRBJ2-4	TGTGCCAGCAGTGCCAGGGCGGGTGCCAAAAACATTCAGTACTTC	CASSARAGAKNIQYF
TRBV4-2	-	-	TRBJ2-3	TGTGCCAGCAGCCCGGGCGGAGGGGGGCAGTATTTT	CASSPGGGGQYF
TRBV30	-	few	TRBJ1-1	TGTGCCTGGAACGAGTTGAACACTGAAGCTTTCTTT	CAWNELNTEAFF
TRBV7-2	TRBD2	-	TRBJ2-3	TGTGCCAGCAGCTTAGTGCCGGGACTAGCGGGAGCCCCCAGGACGCAGTATTTT	CASSLVPGLAGAPRTQYF
TRBV5-1	-	-	TRBJ2-6	TGCGCCAGCAGCTTGGCAAGCTACTCTGGGGCCAACGTCCTGACTTTC	CASSLASYSGANVLTF
TRBV30	-	-	TRBJ2-2	TGTGCCTGGAGCCTAGGGCCCGGTGACACCGGGGAGCTGTTTTTT	CAWSLGPGDTGELFF
TRBV15	TRBD1	-	TRBJ2-1	TGTGCCACCAGCAGAGTTCTTCGGGACAGCCTATACAATGAGCAGTTCTTC	CATSRVLRDSLYNEQFF
TRBV2	-	-	TRBJ2-5	TGTGCCAGCAGTTCTCAGGGGGGAGAGACCCAGTACTTC	CASSSQGGETQYF
TRBV5-4	-	-	TRBJ2-3	TGTGCCAGCAGCTTGGAACCTACAGATACGCAGTATTTT	CASSLEPTDTQYF
TRBV10-3	-	-	TRBJ2-1	TGTGCCATCTCTCTCGGGAGCTCCTACAATGAGCAGTTCTTC	CAISLGSSYNEQFF
TRBV7-2	-	-	TRBJ2-5	TGTGCCAGCAGCCCTGGGGGCCACTCTGGAGGGGAGACCCAGTACTTC	CASSPGGHSGGETQYF
TRBV10-1	-	-	TRBJ2-1	TGCGCCAGCAGTGAGTTACAGGGTCATGAGCAGTTCTTC	CASSELQGHEQFF
TRBV6-5	TRBD2	-	TRBJ2-7	TGTGCCAGCAGCCGCGGGGGTTCCTACGAGCAGTACTTC	CASSRGGSYEQYF
TRBV7-6	-	-	TRBJ2-7	TGTGCCAGCAGCTTAAAACCAGATATCCTACTCCACGAGCAGTACTTC	CASSLKPDILLHEQYF
TRBV28	TRBD1	few	TRBJ2-1	TGTGCCAGCAGTCCCATACAGGGGGCGGTAACTAAGGAGCAGTTCTTC	CASSPIQGAVTKEQFF
TRBV2	TRBD1	-	TRBJ2-5	TGTGCCAGCAAAGCCCAGGGGGCCGGGGAGACCCAGTACTTC	CASKAQGAGETQYF
TRBV30	-	-	TRBJ2-5	TGTGCCTGGAGTCTAGACTATCGGGAGACCCAGTACTTC	CAWSLDYRETQYF
TRBV13	-	-	TRBJ2-7	TGTGCCAGCAGCTCGGGACGTGGGGAGTACTTC	CASSSGRGEYF
TRBV7-2	-	-	TRBJ2-5	TGTGCCAGCAGCCGGACGGGGTATTCCCTAGAGACCCAGTACTTC	CASSRTGYSLETQYF
TRBV29-1	-	-	TRBJ2-1	TGCAGCGTTGAAGGGGGCGAAACATCCTACAATGAGCAGTTCTTC	CSVEGGETSYNEQFF
TRBV2	TRBD2	-	TRBJ2-1	TGTGCCAGCAGCGGAGCGGGGGGTACCTACAATGAGCAGTTCTTC	CASSGAGGTYNEQFF
TRBV29-1	TRBD1	once	TRBJ2-5	TGCAGCGTTGAAGAGACAGGGCCAAAAGCCCAGTACTTC	CSVEETGPKAQYF
TRBV7-9	TRBD1	-	TRBJ1-1	TGTGCCAGCAGCAGGGACAGCGACACTGAAGCTTTCTTT	CASSRDSDTEAFF
TRBV30	TRBD2	-	TRBJ2-7	TGTGCCTGGAGTAAACTAGCGGGAGAAATAGAGCAGTACTTC	CAWSKLAGEIEQYF
TRBV9	TRBD1	-	TRBJ2-1	TGTGCCAGTGCCCCAGGGGGCAGGGACTGGGGTGAGCAGTTCTTC	CASAPGGRDWGEQFF
TRBV11-2	-	-	TRBJ2-5	TGTGCCAGCAGCTTAGTTGGCAGGGTATCCCAAGAGACCCAGTACTTC	CASSLVGRVSQETQYF
TRBV30	-	-	TRBJ1-1	TGTGCCTGGAGTGCCCGAAGGGGCCGGCCTGAAGCTTTCTTT	CAWSARRGRPEAFF
TRBV19	-	-	TRBJ2-7	TGTGCCAGTAGTACGGGGATCGGGGAAAGTCTCTACGAGCAGTACTTC	CASSTGIGESLYEQYF
TRBV4-3	-	few	TRBJ2-5	TGCGCCAGCAGCCAAGCGGCGAGCCAAGAGACCCAGTACTTC	CASSQAASQETQYF
TRBV4-1	-	-	TRBJ2-1	TGCGCCAGCAGCCAAGAACTGAGCTCCTACAATGAGCAGTTCTTC	CASSQELSSYNEQFF
TRBV11-2	-	-	TRBJ2-3	TGTGCCAGCAGCTTAGGCCCTGGAACGCGGTTAGATACGCAGTATTTT	CASSLGPGTRLDTQYF
TRBV14	-	-	TRBJ2-1	TGTGCCAGCCTCTCGTGGATTAGGGGCCACTACAATGAGCAGTTCTTC	CASLSWIRGHYNEQFF
TRBV9	-	-	TRBJ2-4	TGTGCCCGCGGGGGCGAGGAGAGAAACATTCAGTACTTC	CARGGEERNIQYF
TRBV30	-	-	TRBJ2-3	TGTGCCTGGAACCTAGTTTCAGATACGCAGTATTTT	CAWNLVSDTQYF
TRBV15	-	-	TRBJ2-5	TGTGCCACCAGCCCACGGGACTTCCAAGAGACCCAGTACTTC	CATSPRDFQETQYF
TRBV5-6	TRBD2	-	TRBJ2-1	TGTGCCAGCAGTTCCCTAGCGGGGACCTACAATGAGCAGTTCTTC	CASSSLAGTYNEQFF
TRBV30	-	-	TRBJ2-3	TGTGCCTGGAGTGCCGGGGGAAGCACAGATACGCAGTATTTT	CAWSAGGSTDTQYF
TRBV4-3	-	-	TRBJ2-3	TGCGCCAGCAGCCAAGAATACGGGGCGAGGACAGATACGCAGTATTTT	CASSQEYGARTDTQYF